This T cell receptor (beta chain) was sequenced during a study of blood T cell repertoires in COVID-19. Study-wide background: COVID-19 samples collected from the United States, Italy and Spain covered acute and convalescent phases. The analysed material was cDNA or gDNA that came from T cells, B-cell-depleted T cells, or PBMCs.

Trimming at V came to 7 bases and at J to 4 bases, leaving 8 bases not matched to a gene. The CDR3 runs 15 residues. Germline CDR1 reads LNHDA; CDR2 reads SQIVND (reference sequence). The method was immunoSEQ multiplex PCR; TCRdb's version includes in-frame clones alone and lacks a portion of them. The table includes approximately 40,000 clones, 70% to 90% detected once. The chain uses TRBV19 and TRBJ2-3; 10 nucleotides align to TRBD2. The source of this sequence is a human donor in a cohort sampled during active COVID-19. The sequenced sample consisted of peripheral blood. CDR3 in DNA: TGTGCCAGTACTCAGCGGGGGGGCCTAGCAGATACGCAGTATTTT. Protein: CASTQRGGLADTQYF. Variable domain in full (rest from reference TRBV19 and TRBJ2-3): DGGITQSPKYLFRKEGQNVTLSCEQNLNHDAMYWYRQDPGQGLRLIYYSQIVNDFQKGDIAEGYSVSREKKESFPLTVTSAQKNPTAFYLCASTQRGGLADTQYFGPGTRLTVL.